Following are 2 T cell receptor beta chains from one sample sequenced in a study of control samples from healthy donors and cancer patients. Clones were read by immunoSEQ multiplex PCR, and TCRdb kept only the in-frame ones, dropping some. The sample shows about 71,000 clones, roughly 89% of them seen only once. Sequenced material: PBMCs. The receptors stem from a man between 60 and 70 years old with lung cancer.

The genes are TRBV6-1 and TRBJ2-4, with a possible D match to TRBD1 (5 bases). Trimming took 2 bases from V and 0 from J, leaving 14 bases between them. The CDR3 covers 17 residues. Germline CDR1 reads MNHNS; CDR2 reads SASEGT. CDR3 amino acids: CASSETAGWLAKNIQYF. CDR3 in DNA: TGTGCCAGCAGTGAAACGGCAGGGTGGCTAGCCAAAAACATTCAGTACTTC.

The rearrangement joins TRBV18 to TRBJ1-5, with 7 positions matching TRBD1. This CDR3 has 14 amino acids. V gave up 6 bases and J gave up 3 bases; unmatched junction bases: 5. Germline-derived CDR1 and CDR2 are KGHSH and LQKENI. CDR3 DNA sequence: TGTGCCAGCTCCGAGGGACAGTTCAATCAGCCCCAGCATTTT. Translated, it gives CASSEGQFNQPQHF.